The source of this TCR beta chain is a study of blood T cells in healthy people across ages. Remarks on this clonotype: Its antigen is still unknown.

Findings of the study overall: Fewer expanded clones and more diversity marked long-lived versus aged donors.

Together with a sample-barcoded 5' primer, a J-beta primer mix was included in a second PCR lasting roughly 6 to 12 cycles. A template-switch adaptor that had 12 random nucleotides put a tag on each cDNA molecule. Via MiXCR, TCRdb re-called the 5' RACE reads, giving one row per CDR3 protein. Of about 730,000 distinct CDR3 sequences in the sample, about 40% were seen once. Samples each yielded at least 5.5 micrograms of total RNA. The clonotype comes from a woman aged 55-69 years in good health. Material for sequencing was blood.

The chain's CDR3 is CSATSIPAELGQYF. In DNA form, the CDR3 reads TGCAGTGCTACCTCTATCCCGGCGGAGTTAGGGCAGTACTTC. The chain links TRBV20-1 to TRBJ2-7; D is unclear. The CDR3 is 14 amino acids. V was cut by 4 bases and J by 9 bases, with 22 bases left in between. CDR1 and CDR2 from the germline V gene are DFQATT and SNEGSKA (reference sequence).